This T cell receptor (beta chain) was sequenced in a study of Graves' ophthalmopathy and Graves' hyperthyroidism. Broader study findings: The model achieved about 70% sensitivity and 72.22% specificity for ophthalmopathy progression. A 13-signature model separated ophthalmopathy from stable hyperthyroidism, around 88% sensitivity, roughly 81% specificity.

This clonotype was seen many times. Its antigen is undetermined. This CDR3 contains 13 residues. Germline V CDR1 and CDR2: SNHLY, FYNNEI. V was shortened by 2 bases and J by 6 bases, with 10 bases between the two germline ends. RNA transcripts were the source from which TCR beta CDR3 regions were amplified. Second-round multiplex PCR came after first-round RT-PCR with HTBI primers. Each CDR3 protein is one row after TCRdb ran MiXCR on the multiplex PCR reads. The sample has 500,000 to 700,000 distinct CDR3 sequences, under 45% seen once. The sample comprised peripheral blood or thyroid tissue (not recorded which). The genes are TRBV2 and TRBJ1-1; D gene ambiguous. The receptor was derived from an adult man with Graves' hyperthyroidism. The CDR3 spells CASSEFERAEAFF. CDR3 in DNA: TGTGCCAGCAGTGAATTTGAACGGGCTGAAGCTTTCTTT.